This entry describes one T cell receptor beta chain. Its antigen is not known. The ends lost 1 base at V and 5 bases at J; junction bases unmatched: 7. The V gene's germline CDR1 is SGHAT and CDR2 FQNNGV. The CDR3 length is 17 residues. The data were obtained in a study of cytotoxic CD8 clonotypes in ibrutinib-treated CLL. Study in general: After a median of around 68 months, 14 patients stayed remitted and some 12 progressed; responses had been partial in around 24 and complete in 2. When averaged across all of the samples, the counts came to roughly 250,000 productive templates and about 100,000 productive rearrangements. Regarding the study as a whole: Higher circulating CD8+ T-cell counts strongly accompanied higher baseline clonality, above age-matched healthy donors.

Libraries were prepared by immunoSEQ multiplex PCR; TCRdb keeps only in-frame clonotypes and omits some of them. The table lists 250,000 to 350,000 clones, 60% to 80% of them singletons. This clonotype was obtained from a human donor with chronic lymphocytic leukemia. The material sequenced was PBMCs, taken at disease progression, from a patient treated with ibrutinib. The V and J genes are TRBV11-2 and TRBJ2-5; 13 bases fit TRBD2. As DNA, the CDR3 is TGTGCCAGCAGCTTAGGCCTGACTAGCGGGGGGCTTGAGACCCAGTACTTC. This sequence encodes CASSLGLTSGGLETQYF.